The entry below describes one T cell receptor beta chain. TCRdb's table, derived via immunoSEQ multiplex PCR, lists solely in-frame clones and lacks some. The profile shows about 360,000 clones, around 88% of them singletons. This sample is part of a study of blood T cell repertoires in COVID-19. The germline V gene has CDR1 MGHRA and CDR2 YSYEKL. The CDR3 is made up of 15 amino acids. The V end was cut by 3 bases, the J end by 3 bases, with 13 bases between. The sequence came from a woman aged 60 to 75 with COVID-19, enrolled during active disease. Material: peripheral blood. The chain combines TRBV4-1 with TRBJ2-3; D is possibly TRBD1 (5 bases). The DNA of the CDR3 is TGCGCCAGCAGCCATGCCCCGACAGTGACAGATACGCAGTATTTT. Translated, it gives CASSHAPTVTDTQYF.